One sample yielded the 4 T cell receptor beta chains listed below, sequenced in a study of CD8+ T cells in alopecia areata. As the sequencing template, cDNA was produced by extracting RNA and reverse transcribing it. Assay used: immunoSEQ multiplex PCR; TCRdb lists only in-frame clones, some missing. Of tens of thousands of clones in the sample, roughly 61% were seen once. Source: CD8+ T cells sorted from blood, taken at week 0. The source is a human donor with alopecia areata.

The chain combines TRBV13 with TRBJ1-6; the D is unclear. Trimming took 2 bases from V and 0 from J, leaving 8 bases between them. This CDR3 is built from 16 residues. Germline CDR1 PRHDT, CDR2 FYEKMQ (reference sequence). The CDR3 loop is CASSLRESSYNSPLHF. CDR3 nucleotides: TGTGCCAGCAGCTTAAGAGAGAGCTCCTATAATTCACCCCTCCACTTT.

This clone has just a few counts. This chain uses TRBV23-1 with TRBJ2-1, with 11 bases that match TRBD1. TRBV23-1 is labeled an ORF, and its function is uncertain. The CDR3 spans 15 residues. J lost 4 bases, V lost 7 bases, and 6 bases had no gene match. This CDR3 is CASTRGTGGYNEQFF. The CDR3 bases are TGCGCCAGCACCAGAGGGACAGGGGGTTACAATGAGCAGTTCTTC.

This clone came up a few times. The chain is built from TRBV14 and TRBJ1-1, with D unclear. CDR1 SGHDN and CDR2 FVKESK come from the germline V gene. Trimming left V 0 bases short and J 0 bases short, with 11 bases between. The CDR3 runs to 16 residues. In DNA form, the CDR3 reads TGTGCCAGCAGCCAAGATCTTCCTGAGATGAACACTGAAGCTTTCTTT. This encodes CASSQDLPEMNTEAFF.

V is TRBV27 and J is TRBJ2-6; tentatively, D is TRBD2 (7 bases). Trimming cost V 7 bases and J 2 bases, with 18 bases left between them. The CDR3 length is 17 residues. Germline CDR1 reads MNHEY; CDR2 reads SMNVEV (reference sequence). CDR3 nucleotide sequence: TGTGCCAGCACCACTCTAAGGGGGGGACCTGGGGCCAACGTCCTGACTTTC. This gives the protein CASTTLRGGPGANVLTF.